Each of the 26 T cell receptor beta chains below was sequenced from the same sample in a study of breast tumors, draining lymph nodes, adjacent tissues. Axillary draining lymph nodes of breast cancer patients supplied the node samples. TCRdb ran MiXCR on the multiplex PCR reads and lists one entry per CDR3 protein. Of around 230,000 distinct CDR3 sequences listed, 30% to 35% were seen once; the top ten hold approximately 3.6%. The specimen sequenced was axillary lymph node tissue. These receptors came from a female donor with breast cancer. Some clones in this sample may be carry-over from other donors' samples.

This clonotype was seen ten or more times. V is TRBV19 and J is TRBJ2-1; maybe TRBD2 (5 bases). V lost 3 bases and J lost 8, with 14 bases in between. The V gene's germline CDR1 is LNHDA and CDR2 SQIVND (reference sequence). CDR3 length: 14 amino acids. This CDR3 is CASSIESGSHEQFF. The CDR3 DNA sequence: TGTGCCAGTAGTATTGAGAGCGGCTCCCATGAGCAGTTCTTC.

The rearrangement links TRBV7-2 to TRBJ1-3, with TRBD1 as a possible D gene (6 bases). CDR3 length: 14 residues. Germline assignment: CDR1 SGHTA and CDR2 FQGNSA. V was cut by 0 bases and J by 7 bases, with 10 bases left in between. The CDR3 loop is CASSLAGGTNTIYF. CDR3 coding DNA: TGTGCCAGCAGCTTAGCGGGGGGCACTAACACCATATATTTT.

V is TRBV5-6 and J is TRBJ2-6; the D gene is possibly TRBD1 (6 bases). Per the germline V gene, CDR1 is SGHDT and CDR2 is YYEEEE. The CDR3 is made up of 15 amino acids. Trimming removed 4 bases at V and 4 bases at J, with 12 bases between. Here the CDR3 DNA reads TGTGCCAGCAGCAAACGACAGGCAGGGGCCAACGTCCTGACTTTC. The encoded protein is CASSKRQAGANVLTF. The whole variable domain, remainder taken from reference TRBV5-6 and TRBJ2-6, is DAGVTQSPTHLIKTRGQQVTLRCSPKSGHDTVSWYQQALGQGPQFIFQYYEEEERQRGNFPDRFSGHQFPNYSSELNVNALLLGDSALYLCASSKRQAGANVLTFGAGSRLTVL.

This clonotype was found many times. V is TRBV7-2 and J is TRBJ2-7, with 10 bases lining up with TRBD2. Per germline, CDR1 SGHTA and CDR2 FQGNSA. V lost 6 bases and J lost 4; bases outside the gene matches: 9. The CDR3 totals 15 residues. CDR3 sequence reads: CASSLTSGLQYEQYF. The CDR3 nucleotides are TGTGCCAGCAGTCTGACTAGCGGGCTGCAGTACGAGCAGTACTTC. Together with reference TRBV7-2 and TRBJ2-7, the CDR3 gives the full variable domain: GAGVSQSPSNKVTEKGKDVELRCDPISGHTALYWYRQSLGQGLEFLIYFQGNSAPDKSGLPSDRFSAERTGGSVSTLTIQRTQQEDSAVYLCASSLTSGLQYEQYFGPGTRLTVT.

The CDR3 region has the DNA TGTGCCAGCAGCCAAGCTGCTAGCAGCAACAATGAGCAGTTCTTC. It encodes CASSQAASSNNEQFF. This chain uses TRBV3-1 with TRBJ2-1; TRBD2 might be the D (5 bases). Trimming cost V 1 base and J 5 bases, with 12 bases left between them. The CDR3 loop spans 15 amino acids. The germline V gene encodes CDR1 LGHDT and CDR2 YNNKEL (reference sequence).

As for this clonotype: A read error may explain this, as a much larger clone is one base away. The rearrangement joins TRBV27 to TRBJ2-7; 12 bases line up with TRBD2. The CDR3 covers 15 residues. Germline V CDR1 and CDR2: MNHEY, SMNVEV (reference sequence). Here the CDR3 DNA reads TGTGCCAGCAGTTTTTCCCGGACTAGCGGGAACGAGCAGTGCTTC. It specifies CASSFSRTSGNEQCF.

This clonotype was counted ten times or more. The chain combines TRBV6-1 with TRBJ2-1; 7 bases are shared with TRBD1. The V gene end was trimmed by 7 bases and the J gene end by 3 bases; junction bases not matched to a gene: 3. Germline V gives CDR1 MNHNS, CDR2 SASEGT. The CDR3 extends over 13 amino acids. CDR3 amino acids: CASTGQIYNEQFF. In DNA, the CDR3 is TGTGCCAGCACGGGACAGATCTACAATGAGCAGTTCTTC.

V gene TRBV7-3 combines with J gene TRBJ1-3, with TRBD1 identical over 7 bases. V trimming: 5 bases; J trimming: 4 bases; junction bases outside the gene matches: 5. Germline V CDR1 and CDR2: SGHTA, FQGTGA. This CDR3 spans 14 amino acids. In DNA form, the CDR3 reads TGTGCCAGCAGCGTCACGGGACAGGGAAACACCATATATTTT. This sequence encodes CASSVTGQGNTIYF.

This clonotype showed up many times. V gene TRBV7-3 combines with J gene TRBJ2-1, with TRBD2 matching over 9 bases. V lost 2 bases to trimming and J lost 7 bases; unmatched junction nucleotides: 6. CDR1 and CDR2 from the germline V gene are SGHTA and FQGTGA. The CDR3 contains 15 residues. CDR3 sequence: CASSLPASGMNEQFF. CDR3 sequence (DNA): TGTGCCAGCAGCTTACCGGCTAGCGGGATGAATGAGCAGTTCTTC.

This clonotype was seen many times. The chain joins TRBV11-1 to TRBJ1-2; tentative D call: TRBD1 (6 bases). The CDR3 length is 14 residues. The V gene lost 4 bases and the J gene lost 2 bases, with 11 bases spanning the gap. Germline V gene sequence: CDR1 SGHAT, CDR2 FQDESV (reference sequence). CDR3 sequence (DNA): TGTGCCAGCAGCTACGACACAGGGAACTATGGCTACACCTTC. This translates into CASSYDTGNYGYTF.

This clonotype appeared many times. This chain connects TRBV9 to TRBJ1-3; D not certain. Per the germline V gene, CDR1 is SGDLS and CDR2 is YYNGEE. The CDR3 contains 15 residues. The V gene lost 3 bases and the J gene lost 2 bases, with 12 bases spanning the gap. The CDR3 is CASSGETGPGNTIYF. In nucleotides, the CDR3 is TGTGCCAGCAGCGGGGAGACGGGTCCTGGAAACACCATATATTTT.

In this sample, this clonotype turned up many times. The J gene is TRBJ2-3, the V gene TRBV7-9; 9 nucleotides agree with TRBD1. CDR1 is SEHNR, CDR2 FQNEAQ, per germline (reference sequence). The CDR3 extends over 15 amino acids. Trimming removed 5 bases from V and 4 bases from J; junction bases left unmatched: 7. The CDR3 here is CASSATGGSADTQYF. The CDR3 coding sequence is TGTGCCAGCAGCGCAACAGGGGGCAGCGCAGATACGCAGTATTTT.

This clonotype has ten or more counts. The chain is built from TRBV6-1 and TRBJ1-6, with a possible D match to TRBD1 (5 bases). V was shortened by 3 bases and J by 1 base, with 10 bases between the two germline ends. The CDR3 is made up of 16 amino acids. Germline CDR1 reads MNHNS; CDR2 reads SASEGT. The CDR3 bases are TGTGCCAGCAGTGACTGGGGGTTTTCCTATAATTCACCCCTCCACTTT. It is translated as CASSDWGFSYNSPLHF.

Comments on this clonotype: One base away lies a much larger clone, so this may be a sequencing read error. V and J are TRBV5-5 and TRBJ2-7; no clear D gene. The CDR3 contains 11 residues. V was pared by 2 bases and J by 5 bases, with 5 bases between. CDR1 is SGHKS and CDR2 is YYEKEE in the germline V gene (reference sequence). The CDR3 region is CASSFNNEQYF. The CDR3 nucleotides are TGTGCCAGCAGCTTCAATAACGAGCAGTACTTC.

About this clonotype itself: This may come from a read error, since a much larger clone is one base off. V and J are TRBV20-1 and TRBJ1-5; D unclear. The V and J ends lost 4 bases and 3 bases respectively, with 19 bases between them. Looked up from germline, CDR1 is DFQATT and CDR2 is SNEGSKA (reference sequence). The CDR3 runs 16 residues. The CDR3 DNA follows: TGCAGTGCTACCTTGGGAAGTACTCTTACCAATCAGCCCCAGCATTTT. This encodes CSATLGSTLTNQPQHF.

The chain uses TRBV24-1 and TRBJ1-4; TRBD1 matches 8 bases. Germline CDR1 is KGHDR and CDR2 is SFDVKD. The CDR3 runs 15 residues. With 6 bases clipped from V and 6 bases from J, the junction kept 8 bases outside the gene matches. The CDR3 region is CATSQGARVDEKLFF. The CDR3 region has the DNA TGTGCCACCAGTCAGGGGGCGAGGGTGGATGAAAAACTGTTTTTT.

The chain couples TRBV2 to TRBJ1-4; D may be TRBD1 (6 bases). CDR3 length: 15 amino acids. Between the trimmed V and J ends, which lost 6 bases and 6 bases, there was a span of 17 bases. From germline, CDR1 is SNHLY and CDR2 FYNNEI. The CDR3 DNA reads TGTGCCAGCAGGGACCCCGGGACAACATATGAAAAACTGTTTTTT. The encoded protein is CASRDPGTTYEKLFF.

CDR3 DNA: TGTGCCAGCAGGGGGGGCGGGGCACGCTACAATGAGCAGTTCTTC. Translation gives CASRGGGARYNEQFF. The V call is TRBV3-1, the J call TRBJ2-1; D possibly matches TRBD1 or TRBD2 (6 bases each). The CDR3 totals 15 residues. Trimming took 6 bases from V and 3 from J, leaving 15 bases between them. Germline loops: CDR1 LGHDT, CDR2 YNNKEL (reference sequence).

The V gene is TRBV3-1, the J gene TRBJ2-1, with TRBD2 matching over 9 bases. With 0 bases clipped from V and 7 bases from J, the junction kept 13 bases outside the gene matches. CDR1 and CDR2 (germline): LGHDT, YNNKEL (reference sequence). The CDR3 is made up of 18 amino acids. The CDR3 DNA reads TGTGCCAGCAGCCAAGATGGATTATGGCTAGCGGGAAAGAATGAGCAGTTCTTC. Protein product: CASSQDGLWLAGKNEQFF.

This chain connects TRBV12-3 or TRBV12-4 to TRBJ2-4; TRBD2 is a possible D gene (5 bases). V lost 5 bases and J 7 bases, leaving 12 bases between the germline ends. This CDR3 is built from 13 residues. This CDR3 is CASSPARGNIQYF. The CDR3 DNA follows: TGTGCCAGCAGTCCCGCCCGAGGGAACATTCAGTACTTC.

This clonotype occurred a few times. This rearrangement joins TRBV4-2 to TRBJ2-2; D is perhaps TRBD1 or TRBD2 (6 bases each). Trimming shortened V by 11 bases and J by 8 bases, and 15 bases separated the two germline ends. The length of the CDR3 is 12 residues. Germline V lookup: CDR1 LGHNA, CDR2 YNFKEQ. CDR3 sequence reads: CAASGAEGELFF. The DNA for the CDR3 is TGTGCCGCCTCGGGGGCGGAGGGGGAGCTGTTTTTT.

This clonotype is a singleton in its sample. A read error may explain this, as a much larger clone is one base away. The genes are TRBV5-4 and TRBJ1-2; D not resolved. Trimming pared 0 bases from V and 8 bases from J, leaving 11 bases between. Germline V gives CDR1 SGHNT, CDR2 YYREEE (reference sequence). The CDR3 covers 13 residues. This chain's CDR3 is CASSLAGTQGYTF. The CDR3 nucleotides are TGTGCCAGCAGCTTGGCAGGTACACAGGGCTACACCTTC. Together with reference TRBV5-4 and TRBJ1-2, the CDR3 gives the full variable domain: ETGVTQSPTHLIKTRGQQVTLRCSSQSGHNTVSWYQQALGQGPQFIFQYYREEENGRGNFPPRFSGLQFPNYSSELNVNALELDDSALYLCASSLAGTQGYTFGSGTRLTVV.

Of note for this clonotype: At one of its ends the junction is not consistent with the germline gene, which may arise from a read error. This chain uses TRBV10-3 with TRBJ2-1, with D hard to call. Germline assignment: CDR1 ENHRY and CDR2 SYGVKD. CDR3 length: 15 amino acids. CDR3 sequence: CAISEFTPSYDERFF. The CDR3, as DNA: TGTGCCATCAGTGAGTTTACCCCTTCCTACGATGAGCGGTTCTTC.

A few counts support this clonotype. The chain couples TRBV11-2 to TRBJ2-5, with 8 bases lining up with TRBD1. The CDR3 runs to 15 residues. Trimming took 4 bases from V and 4 from J; bases not matched to a gene: 8. From germline, CDR1 is SGHAT and CDR2 FQNNGV. CDR3 in DNA: TGTGCCAGCAGCTCCGCGACAGGGGTCGGAGAGACCCAGTACTTC. Its translation: CASSSATGVGETQYF.

This clonotype was picked up many times. V and J are TRBV15 and TRBJ1-2; D is possibly TRBD1 (6 bases). The germline gives CDR1 LNHNV, CDR2 YYDKDF (reference sequence). This CDR3 region has 16 residues. Trimming took off 1 base at V and 7 bases at J, with 19 bases between the two ends. The CDR3 DNA follows: TGTGCCACCAGCAGAGGGTCCGGTAGGGGGGCGGTTGGCTACACCTTC. It is translated as CATSRGSGRGAVGYTF.

In its sample, this clonotype was seen once. The chain employs TRBV7-6 and TRBJ1-4; D possibly corresponds to TRBD1 (5 bases). The germline V and J ends were trimmed by 5 bases and 6 bases, with 16 bases remaining between them. Germline V gene sequence: CDR1 SGHVS, CDR2 FNYEAQ. This CDR3 comprises 15 residues. The CDR3 region is CASSLRRGVDEKLFF. In nucleotides, the CDR3 is TGTGCCAGCAGCCTCAGACGGGGCGTGGATGAAAAACTGTTTTTT.